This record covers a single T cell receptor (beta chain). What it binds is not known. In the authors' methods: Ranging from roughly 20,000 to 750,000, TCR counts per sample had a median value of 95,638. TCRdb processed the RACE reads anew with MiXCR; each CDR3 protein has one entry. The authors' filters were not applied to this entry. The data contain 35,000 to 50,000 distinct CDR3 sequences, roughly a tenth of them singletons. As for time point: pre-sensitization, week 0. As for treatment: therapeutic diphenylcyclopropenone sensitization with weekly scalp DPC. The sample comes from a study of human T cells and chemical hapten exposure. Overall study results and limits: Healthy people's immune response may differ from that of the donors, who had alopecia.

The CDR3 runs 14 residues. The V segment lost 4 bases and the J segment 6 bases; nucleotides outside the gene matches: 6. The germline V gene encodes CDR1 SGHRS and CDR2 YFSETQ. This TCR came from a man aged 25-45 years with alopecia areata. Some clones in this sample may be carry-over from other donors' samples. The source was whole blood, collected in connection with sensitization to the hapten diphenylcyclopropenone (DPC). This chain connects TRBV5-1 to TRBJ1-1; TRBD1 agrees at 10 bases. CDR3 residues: CASSHGQGGSEAFF. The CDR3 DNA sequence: TGCGCCAGCAGCCACGGACAGGGGGGGTCTGAAGCTTTCTTT.